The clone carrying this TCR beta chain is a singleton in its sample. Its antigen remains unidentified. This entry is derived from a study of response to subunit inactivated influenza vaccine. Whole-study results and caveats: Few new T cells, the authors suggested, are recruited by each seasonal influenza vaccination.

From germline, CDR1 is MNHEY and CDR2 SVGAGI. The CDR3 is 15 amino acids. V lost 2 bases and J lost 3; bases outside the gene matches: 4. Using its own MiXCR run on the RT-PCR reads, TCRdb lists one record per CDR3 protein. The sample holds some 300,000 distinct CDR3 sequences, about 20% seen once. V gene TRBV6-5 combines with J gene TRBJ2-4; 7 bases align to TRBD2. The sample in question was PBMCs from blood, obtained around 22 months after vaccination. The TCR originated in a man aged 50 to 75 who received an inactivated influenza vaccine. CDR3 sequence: CASSYGREGKNIQYF. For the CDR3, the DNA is TGTGCCAGCAGTTACGGGAGGGAGGGCAAAAACATTCAGTACTTC.